These 14 T cell receptor beta chains originate from one sample sequenced in a study of blood T cell repertoires in COVID-19. Assay: immunoSEQ multiplex PCR; the TCRdb copy retains only in-frame clones and omits some. The table includes 350,000 or so clones, around nine tenths detected once. Specimen: PBMCs or T cells enriched from blood (not recorded which). The receptors derive from a woman aged 25 to 39 who had been exposed to COVID-19.

The rearrangement links TRBV5-1 to TRBJ2-1; D not certain. This CDR3 spans 15 amino acids. Deletions cut 2 bases from V and 0 bases from J, with 9 bases between. Germline CDR1 SGHRS, CDR2 YFSETQ. CDR3 in amino acids: CASSFSVTSYNEQFF. Written as DNA, the CDR3 is TGCGCCAGCAGCTTCAGCGTGACCTCCTACAATGAGCAGTTCTTC.

V and J are TRBV27 and TRBJ2-7; a weak D match, TRBD2 (5 bases). Trimming stripped 8 bases from V and 3 bases from J, with 17 bases between. CDR3 size: 14 residues. Per the germline V gene, CDR1 is MNHEY and CDR2 is SMNVEV (reference sequence). The CDR3 is CASSLLAAGYEQYF. Written as DNA, the CDR3 is TGTGCCAGCTCTTTGTTGGCTGCGGGCTACGAGCAGTACTTC.

The J gene is TRBJ1-6, the V gene TRBV27; maybe TRBD1 (5 bases). Trimming stripped 3 bases from V and 7 bases from J, with 10 bases between. Germline CDR1 reads MNHEY; CDR2 reads SMNVEV (reference sequence). The CDR3 contains 14 residues. This chain's CDR3 is CASSFGARNSPLHF. The CDR3 DNA reads as TGTGCCAGCAGTTTTGGGGCCCGGAATTCACCCCTCCACTTT.

V gene TRBV14 combines with J gene TRBJ2-1; D is possibly TRBD2 (5 bases). The germline gives CDR1 SGHDN, CDR2 FVKESK. Trimming shortened V by 0 bases and J by 8 bases, and 17 bases separated the two germline ends. The CDR3 covers 16 residues. For the CDR3, the DNA is TGTGCCAGCAGCCAAGACGTGACAAGTCACGGGGATGAGCAGTTCTTC. It codes for CASSQDVTSHGDEQFF.

The chain joins TRBV6-1 to TRBJ1-2; 7 positions match TRBD1. Germline lookup yields CDR1 MNHNS and CDR2 SASEGT. This CDR3 is built from 14 residues. The junction had 4 bases not matched to a gene; V was cut back by 2 bases and J by 4 bases. DNA of the CDR3: TGTGCCAGCAGTGAATTTAGGGACAGCTATGGCTACACCTTC. Its translation: CASSEFRDSYGYTF.

This sequence joins TRBV12-3 or TRBV12-4 and TRBJ2-7; a possible D gene is TRBD1 (7 bases). The CDR3 is 13 residues long. V lost 8 bases and J lost 0, with 11 bases in between. Here the CDR3 reads CASRRDSSYEQYF. The CDR3 nucleotides are TGTGCCAGCCGGAGGGACAGCTCCTACGAGCAGTACTTC.

The chain couples TRBV10-2 to TRBJ1-4; TRBD1 agrees at 9 bases. The CDR3 runs 14 residues. Germline V lookup: CDR1 WSHSY, CDR2 SAAADI. V lost 6 bases and J lost 5; bases outside the gene matches: 4. CDR3 coding DNA: TGCGCCAGCAGGTCCGGGACAGGGAATGAAAAACTGTTTTTT. This codes for CASRSGTGNEKLFF.

This chain uses TRBV30 with TRBJ1-4; D is unresolved. Trimming left V 1 base short and J 4 bases short, with 7 bases between. The CDR3 sequence is 13 residues long. Germline V CDR1 and CDR2: GTSNPN, SVGIG (reference sequence). CDR3 in DNA: TGTGCCTGGAGTGGGAGGTATAATGAAAAACTGTTTTTT. As protein: CAWSGRYNEKLFF.

V and J are TRBV28 and TRBJ2-1; D may be TRBD1 (6 bases). Looked up from germline, CDR1 is MDHEN and CDR2 is SYDVKM. The CDR3 contains 13 residues. The V gene lost 7 bases and the J gene lost 6 bases, with 13 bases spanning the gap. Here the CDR3 DNA reads TGTGCCAGCACCAGGGACATAGGCAATGAGCAGTTCTTC. Amino acid sequence: CASTRDIGNEQFF.

The CDR3 DNA reads TGCGCCACCATGGAGGACCCTTACTGGCCCCAGCATTTT. Translated, it gives CATMEDPYWPQHF. V usage is TRBV10-2 and J usage is TRBJ1-5; the D is unclear. CDR3 length: 13 amino acids. The ends were cut back, 10 bases at V and 9 bases at J, with 19 bases in the middle. The germline V gene has CDR1 WSHSY and CDR2 SAAADI.

This chain connects TRBV7-2 to TRBJ2-1; TRBD2 agrees at 7 bases. The V gene's germline CDR1 is SGHTA and CDR2 FQGNSA. CDR3 length: 15 amino acids. V trimming: 2 bases; J trimming: 4 bases; junction bases outside the gene matches: 5. The CDR3 region is CASSLQLAEYNEQFF. The CDR3 DNA follows: TGTGCCAGCAGCTTACAGCTAGCGGAGTACAATGAGCAGTTCTTC.

The CDR3 bases are TGCGCCAGCAGCTCCCCGGGACAGGGCAGCGAGCAGTACTTC. Its protein is CASSSPGQGSEQYF. The chain recombines TRBV5-1 with TRBJ2-7; 9 nucleotides agree with TRBD1. Germline V CDR1 and CDR2: SGHRS, YFSETQ. CDR3 length: 14 residues. Unmatched junction bases numbered 7, after V lost 3 bases and J lost 6 bases. Using reference TRBV5-1 and TRBJ2-7 for the parts outside the CDR3, the full variable domain is KAGVTQTPRYLIKTRGQQVTLSCSPISGHRSVSWYQQTPGQGLQFLFEYFSETQRNKGNFPGRFSGRQFSNSRSEMNVSTLELGDSALYLCASSSPGQGSEQYFGPGTRLTVT.

The rearrangement uses TRBV28 and TRBJ2-2; D possibly corresponds to TRBD1 (6 bases). Germline values: CDR1 MDHEN, CDR2 SYDVKM. Trimming left V 10 bases short and J 4 bases short, with 16 bases between. This CDR3 spans 14 amino acids. The DNA for the CDR3 is TGTGCCACCATTGGGGGCGCCGGCACCGGGGAGCTGTTTTTT. Its translation: CATIGGAGTGELFF. Full variable domain (remainder filled in from reference TRBV28 and TRBJ2-2): DVKVTQSSRYLVKRTGEKVFLECVQDMDHENMFWYRQDPGLGLRLIYFSYDVKMKEKGDIPEGYSVSREKKERFSLILESASTNQTSMYLCATIGGAGTGELFFGEGSRLTVL.

This chain links TRBV6-2 or TRBV6-3 with TRBJ2-5; 8 bases map to TRBD2. Trimming took 5 bases from V and 2 from J; bases not matched to a gene: 10. CDR3 size: 16 residues. In germline, CDR1 is MNHEY, CDR2 SVGEGT. For the CDR3, the DNA is TGTGCCAGCAGTCACTTAGCGGGAATGGGGCAAGAGACCCAGTACTTC. Translating gives CASSHLAGMGQETQYF.